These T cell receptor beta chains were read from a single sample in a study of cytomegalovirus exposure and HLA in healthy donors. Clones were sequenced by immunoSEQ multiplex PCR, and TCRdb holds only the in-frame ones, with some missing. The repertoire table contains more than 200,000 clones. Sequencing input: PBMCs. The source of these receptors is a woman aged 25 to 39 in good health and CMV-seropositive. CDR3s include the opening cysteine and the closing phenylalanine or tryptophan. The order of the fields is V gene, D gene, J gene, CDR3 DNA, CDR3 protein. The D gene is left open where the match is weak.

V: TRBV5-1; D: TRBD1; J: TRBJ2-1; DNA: TGCGCCAGCAGCTCACAGGGGGGAATGGGCGTCGAACAGTTCTTC; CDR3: CASSSQGGMGVEQFF
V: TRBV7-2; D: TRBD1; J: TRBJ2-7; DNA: TGTGCCAGCAGCTTCGGGACAGCGCCCTCCTACGAGCAGTACTTC; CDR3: CASSFGTAPSYEQYF
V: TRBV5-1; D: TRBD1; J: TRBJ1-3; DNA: TGCGCCAGCAGCTCGACGAGCACCGGGACAGGAGGAAACACCATATATTTT; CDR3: CASSSTSTGTGGNTIYF
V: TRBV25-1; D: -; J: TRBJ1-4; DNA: TGTGCCAGCAGTGAGGGGGCGGGGGCTAATGAAAAACTGTTTTTT; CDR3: CASSEGAGANEKLFF
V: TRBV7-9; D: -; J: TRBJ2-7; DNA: TGTGCCAGCAGCCAACGGACAGAATACGAGCAGTACTTC; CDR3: CASSQRTEYEQYF
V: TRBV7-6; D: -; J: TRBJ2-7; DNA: TGTGCCAGCAGCTTGATGGAGACTGACTACGAGCAGTACTTC; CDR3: CASSLMETDYEQYF
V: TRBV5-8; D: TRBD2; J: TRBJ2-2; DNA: TGTGCCAGCAGCTTGATAGCGGGGTCCACCGGGGAGCTGTTTTTT; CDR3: CASSLIAGSTGELFF
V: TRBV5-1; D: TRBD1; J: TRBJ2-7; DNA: TGCGCCAGCAGCATGGACAGGGTTATTGGGGACGAGCAGTACTTC; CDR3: CASSMDRVIGDEQYF
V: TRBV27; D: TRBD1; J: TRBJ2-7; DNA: TGTGCCAGCAGTCGGGACAGGGCATACGAGCAGTACTTC; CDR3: CASSRDRAYEQYF
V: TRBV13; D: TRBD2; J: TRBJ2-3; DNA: TGTGCCAGCAGCTATACTAGCCCCTTCGCTTGGACTAGCGGGAGGTCAGATACGCAGTATTTT; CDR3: CASSYTSPFAWTSGRSDTQYF
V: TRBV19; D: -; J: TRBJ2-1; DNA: TGTGCCAGTAGTATGCAGTCCGTACCCTACAATGAGCAGTTCTTC; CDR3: CASSMQSVPYNEQFF
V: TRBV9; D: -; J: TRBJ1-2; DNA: TGTGCCAGCAGCGTAGCGGCTAACTATGGCTACACCTTC; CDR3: CASSVAANYGYTF
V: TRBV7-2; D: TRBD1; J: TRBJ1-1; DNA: TGTGCCAGCAGCTTAGTGAGGGGGGACAGTGAAACTTTCTTT; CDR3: CASSLVRGDSETFF
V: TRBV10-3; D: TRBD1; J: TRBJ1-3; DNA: TGTGCCATCAGTTCGGGACAGGGAGGAAACACCATATATTTT; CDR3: CAISSGQGGNTIYF
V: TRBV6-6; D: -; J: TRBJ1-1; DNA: TGTGCCAGCAGTTACGGACACCGGAACACTGAAGCTTTCTTT; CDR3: CASSYGHRNTEAFF
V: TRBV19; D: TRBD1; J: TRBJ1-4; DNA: TGTGCCAGTTCCCGGGGACAGGGGAATGAAAAACTGTTTTTT; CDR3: CASSRGQGNEKLFF
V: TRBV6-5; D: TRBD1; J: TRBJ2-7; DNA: TGTGCCAGCAGTCGGGACAGGGAAGCCCCCTACGAGCAGTACTTC; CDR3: CASSRDREAPYEQYF
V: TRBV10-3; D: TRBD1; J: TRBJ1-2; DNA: TGTGCCATCAGCGCAGGACAGGAGGCTAACTATGGCTACACCTTC; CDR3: CAISAGQEANYGYTF
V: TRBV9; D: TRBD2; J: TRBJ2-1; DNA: TGTGCCAGCAGCCCCGGACTAGCTAATGAGAATGAGCAGTTCTTC; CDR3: CASSPGLANENEQFF
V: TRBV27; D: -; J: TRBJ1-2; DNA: TGTGCCAGCAGTTTCCTACAGGGCCGAAATGGCTACACCTTC; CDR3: CASSFLQGRNGYTF
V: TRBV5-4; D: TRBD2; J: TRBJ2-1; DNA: TGTGCCAGCAGCTCCCGGACTAGCGGGGTATACAATGAGCAGTTCTTC; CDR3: CASSSRTSGVYNEQFF
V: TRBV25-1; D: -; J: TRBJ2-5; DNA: TGTGCCAGCAGTGAACCCGGTCCCGAGACCCAGTACTTC; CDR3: CASSEPGPETQYF
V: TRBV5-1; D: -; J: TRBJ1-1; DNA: TGCGCCAGCAGCTTGAGTAGAGACTCTCGAGGGGGCACTGAAGCTTTCTTT; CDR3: CASSLSRDSRGGTEAFF
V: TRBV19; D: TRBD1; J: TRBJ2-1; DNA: TGTGCCAGTAGTCCCCTACAGGGGAAGGGGGCCTACAATGAGCAGTTCTTC; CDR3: CASSPLQGKGAYNEQFF
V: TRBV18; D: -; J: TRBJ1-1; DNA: TGTGCCAGCCGGGGAGATGGCACTGAAGCTTTCTTT; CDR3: CASRGDGTEAFF
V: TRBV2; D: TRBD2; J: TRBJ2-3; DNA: TGTGCCAGCAAAGGGCTAGCGGGAAATTCAGATACGCAGTATTTT; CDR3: CASKGLAGNSDTQYF
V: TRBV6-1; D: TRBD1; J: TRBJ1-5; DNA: TGTGCCAGCAGTGCCGGGACAGGGAATGGGCCCCAGCATTTT; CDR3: CASSAGTGNGPQHF
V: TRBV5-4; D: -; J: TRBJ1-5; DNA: TGTGCCAGCAGCTTGGCCCCATGGGCGGGTCAGCCCCAGCATTTT; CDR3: CASSLAPWAGQPQHF
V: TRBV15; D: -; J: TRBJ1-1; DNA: TGTGCCACCAGCAGAGGTCCAGGGGAAGCTGAAGCTTTCTTT; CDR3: CATSRGPGEAEAFF
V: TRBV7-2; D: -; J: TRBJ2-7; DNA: TGTGCCAGCAGCTTAGTGTCAGGGGAAGGGTATTACGAGCAGTACTTC; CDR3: CASSLVSGEGYYEQYF
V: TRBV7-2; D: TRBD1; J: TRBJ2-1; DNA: TGTGCCAGCAACCCGAGGACAGGGGGTCCGTACAATGAGCAGTTCTTC; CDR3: CASNPRTGGPYNEQFF
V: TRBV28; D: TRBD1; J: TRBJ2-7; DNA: TGTGCCAGCAGTTTAACCGGGACAGGGAACATCTACGAGCAGTACTTC; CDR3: CASSLTGTGNIYEQYF
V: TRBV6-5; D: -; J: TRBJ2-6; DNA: TGTGCCAGCAGTCCTCAGTACTCTGGGGCCAACGTCCTGACTTTC; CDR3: CASSPQYSGANVLTF
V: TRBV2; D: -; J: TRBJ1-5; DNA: TGTGCCAGCATGGGGGGAGACAATCAGCCCCAGCATTTT; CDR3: CASMGGDNQPQHF
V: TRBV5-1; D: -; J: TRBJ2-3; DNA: TGCGCCAGCAGCTTGGCCCCGGAGACAGATACGCAGTATTTT; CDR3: CASSLAPETDTQYF
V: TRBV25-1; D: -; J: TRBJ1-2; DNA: TGTGCCAGCAGTCCGGTGGGGGGGAGCTATGGCTACACCTTC; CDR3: CASSPVGGSYGYTF
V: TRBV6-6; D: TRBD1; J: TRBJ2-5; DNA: TGTGCCAGCAGTCCCCCCGGGACAGACAAGATTCCCCAGTACTTC; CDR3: CASSPPGTDKIPQYF
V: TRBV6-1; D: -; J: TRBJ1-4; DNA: TGTGCCAGCAGTGAAAACGGTAATAGGAGAAATGAAAAACTGTTTTTT; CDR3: CASSENGNRRNEKLFF
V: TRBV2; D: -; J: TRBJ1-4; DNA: TGTGCCAGCAGGGCCTGGGGGGTTAATGAAAAACTGTTTTTT; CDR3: CASRAWGVNEKLFF
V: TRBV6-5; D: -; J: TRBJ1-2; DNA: TGTGCCAGCAGTTACTCGAATAGCGGCGGCTACACCTTC; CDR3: CASSYSNSGGYTF
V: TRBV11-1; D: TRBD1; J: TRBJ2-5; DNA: TGTGCCAGCAGTCTAGACAGGGGCAAAGAGACCCAGTACTTC; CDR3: CASSLDRGKETQYF
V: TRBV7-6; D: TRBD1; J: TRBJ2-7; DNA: TGTGCCAGCAGCTCCGGGACAGGGGTCTACGAGCAGTACTTC; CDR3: CASSSGTGVYEQYF
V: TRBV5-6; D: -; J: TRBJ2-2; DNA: TGTGCCAGCAGCTTTAGTACCCCAGGGGAGCTGTTTTTT; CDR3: CASSFSTPGELFF
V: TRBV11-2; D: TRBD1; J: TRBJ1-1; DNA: TGTGCCAGCAGCTTAGCAGGGACAGGGAACACTGAGGCTTTCTTT; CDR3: CASSLAGTGNTEAFF
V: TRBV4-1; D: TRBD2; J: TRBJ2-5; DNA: TGCGCCAGCAGCCAAGCCCCTAGCGGGGGCCCCCAAGAGACCCAGTACTTC; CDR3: CASSQAPSGGPQETQYF
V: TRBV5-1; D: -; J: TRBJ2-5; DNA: TGCGCCAGCAGCTTATTCGGTGGGGGCCACCAAGAGACCCAGTACTTC; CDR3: CASSLFGGGHQETQYF
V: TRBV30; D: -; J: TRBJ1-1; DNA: TGTGCCTGGAGTGAACAGACAGGCACTGAAGCTTTCTTT; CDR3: CAWSEQTGTEAFF
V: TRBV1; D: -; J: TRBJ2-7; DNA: TGCACCAGCAGCCCCTACTACGAGCAGTACTTC; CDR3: CTSSPYYEQYF
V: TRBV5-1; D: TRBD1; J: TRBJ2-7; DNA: TGCGCCAGCAGCGGCGGACAGGCCCACTCCTACGAGCAGTACTTC; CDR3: CASSGGQAHSYEQYF
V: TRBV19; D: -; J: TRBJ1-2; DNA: TGTGCCTCCAACGGACAGTTCTATGGCTACACCTTC; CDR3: CASNGQFYGYTF
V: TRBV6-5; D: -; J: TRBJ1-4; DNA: TGTGCCAGCAGTTACAGCGGGGCTAATGAAAAACTGTTTTTT; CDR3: CASSYSGANEKLFF
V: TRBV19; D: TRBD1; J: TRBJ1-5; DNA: TGTGCCAGTAGTATCCAGGGACAGGGAGTTAGCAATCAGCCCCAGCATTTT; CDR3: CASSIQGQGVSNQPQHF
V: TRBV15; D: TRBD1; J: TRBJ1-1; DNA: TGTGCCACCAGCTCACGACAGGGGGCAATAGATGAAGCTTTCTTT; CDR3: CATSSRQGAIDEAFF
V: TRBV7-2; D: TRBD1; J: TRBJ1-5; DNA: TGTGCCAGCAGCTTTAGGGGGCTCCTTGGCAATCAGCCCCAGCATTTT; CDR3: CASSFRGLLGNQPQHF
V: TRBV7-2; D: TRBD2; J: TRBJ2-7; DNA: TGTGCCAGCAGCTCCGGCGGGAGCTACGAGCAGTACTTC; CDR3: CASSSGGSYEQYF
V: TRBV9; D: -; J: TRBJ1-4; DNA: TGTGCCAGCAGCGTGGGGGCCCCTGGTGAAAAACTGTTTTTT; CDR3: CASSVGAPGEKLFF
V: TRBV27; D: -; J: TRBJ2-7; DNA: TGTGCCAGCAGCCGGACGTTGGGTAGGGGCAACTACGAGCAGTACTTC; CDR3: CASSRTLGRGNYEQYF
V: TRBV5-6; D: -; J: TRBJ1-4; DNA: TGTGCCAGCAGCCCGTCCGGGGTTGAAAAACTGTTTTTT; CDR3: CASSPSGVEKLFF
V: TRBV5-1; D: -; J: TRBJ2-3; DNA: TGCGCCAGCAGCCCTTCATCACTCCTTAGCACAGATACGCAGTATTTT; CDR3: CASSPSSLLSTDTQYF